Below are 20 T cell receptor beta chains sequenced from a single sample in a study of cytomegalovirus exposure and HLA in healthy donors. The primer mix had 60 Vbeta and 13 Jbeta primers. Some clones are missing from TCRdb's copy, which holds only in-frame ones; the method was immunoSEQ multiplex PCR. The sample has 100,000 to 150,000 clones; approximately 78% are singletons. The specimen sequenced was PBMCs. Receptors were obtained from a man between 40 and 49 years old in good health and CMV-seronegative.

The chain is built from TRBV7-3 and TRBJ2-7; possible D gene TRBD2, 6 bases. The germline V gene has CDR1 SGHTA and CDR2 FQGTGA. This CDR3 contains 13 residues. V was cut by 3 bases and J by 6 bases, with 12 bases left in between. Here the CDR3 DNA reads TGTGCCAGCAGCTTGACTAGAACTGCCGAGCAGTACTTC. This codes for CASSLTRTAEQYF.

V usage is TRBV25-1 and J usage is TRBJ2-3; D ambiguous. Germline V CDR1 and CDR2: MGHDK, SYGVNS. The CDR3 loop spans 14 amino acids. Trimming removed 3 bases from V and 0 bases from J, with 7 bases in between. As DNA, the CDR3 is TGTGCCAGCAGTGATCCCATTAGCACAGATACGCAGTATTTT. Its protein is CASSDPISTDTQYF.

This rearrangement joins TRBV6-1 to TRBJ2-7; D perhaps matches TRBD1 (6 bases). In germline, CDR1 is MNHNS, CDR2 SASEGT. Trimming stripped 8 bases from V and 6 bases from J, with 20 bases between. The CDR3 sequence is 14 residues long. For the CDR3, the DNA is TGTGCCAGCCGGCCACAGGGCGGTCGGGTCGAGCAGTACTTC. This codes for CASRPQGGRVEQYF.

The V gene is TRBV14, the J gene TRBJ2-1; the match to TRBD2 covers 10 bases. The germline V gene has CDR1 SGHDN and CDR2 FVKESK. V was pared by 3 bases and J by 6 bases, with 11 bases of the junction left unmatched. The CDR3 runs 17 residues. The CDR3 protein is CASSQAHLAGDRNEQFF. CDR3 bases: TGTGCCAGCAGCCAGGCACATCTAGCGGGGGATCGCAATGAGCAGTTCTTC. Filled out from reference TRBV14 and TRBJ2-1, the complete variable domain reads EAGVTQFPSHSVIEKGQTVTLRCDPISGHDNLYWYRRVMGKEIKFLLHFVKESKQDESGMPNNRFLAERTGGTYSTLKVQPAELEDSGVYFCASSQAHLAGDRNEQFFGPGTRLTVL.

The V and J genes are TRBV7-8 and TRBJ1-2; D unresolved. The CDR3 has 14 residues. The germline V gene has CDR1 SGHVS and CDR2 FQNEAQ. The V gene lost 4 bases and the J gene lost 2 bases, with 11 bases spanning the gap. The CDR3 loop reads CASSSGGINYGYTF. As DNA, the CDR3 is TGTGCCAGCAGCTCCGGCGGGATCAACTATGGCTACACCTTC.

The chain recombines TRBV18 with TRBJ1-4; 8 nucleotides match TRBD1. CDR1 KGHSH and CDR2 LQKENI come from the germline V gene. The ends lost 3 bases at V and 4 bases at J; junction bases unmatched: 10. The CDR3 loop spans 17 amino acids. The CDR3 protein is CASSPRSLQGGNEKLFF. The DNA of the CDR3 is TGTGCCAGCTCACCCCGCTCCTTACAGGGGGGTAATGAAAAACTGTTTTTT.

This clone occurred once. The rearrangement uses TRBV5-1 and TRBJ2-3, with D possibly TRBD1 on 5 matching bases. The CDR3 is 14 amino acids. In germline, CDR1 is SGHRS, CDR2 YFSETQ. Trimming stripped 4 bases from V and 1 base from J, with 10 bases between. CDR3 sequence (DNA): TGCGCCAGCAGCCCGCTCAGGGGCACAGATACGCAGTATTTT. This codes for CASSPLRGTDTQYF.

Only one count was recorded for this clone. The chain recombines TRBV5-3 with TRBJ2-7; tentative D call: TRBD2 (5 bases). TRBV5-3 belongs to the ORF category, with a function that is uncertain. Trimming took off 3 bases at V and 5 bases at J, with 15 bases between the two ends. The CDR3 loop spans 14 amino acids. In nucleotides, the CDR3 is TGTGCCAGAAGCTCCTCCCCGGCGGGCCACGAGCAGTACTTC. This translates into CARSSSPAGHEQYF.

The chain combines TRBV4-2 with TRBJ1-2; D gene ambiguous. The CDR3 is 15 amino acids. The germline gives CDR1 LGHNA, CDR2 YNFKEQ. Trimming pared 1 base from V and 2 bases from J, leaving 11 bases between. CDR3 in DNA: TGTGCCAGCAGCCAAGGTCCGGGAACAAACTATGGCTACACCTTC. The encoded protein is CASSQGPGTNYGYTF.

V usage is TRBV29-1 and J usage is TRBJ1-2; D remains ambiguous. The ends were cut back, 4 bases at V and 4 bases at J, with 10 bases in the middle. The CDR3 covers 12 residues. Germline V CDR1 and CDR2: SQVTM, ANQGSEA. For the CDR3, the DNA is TGCAGCGTTGCGGGATCCGGCTATGGCTACACCTTC. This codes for CSVAGSGYGYTF.

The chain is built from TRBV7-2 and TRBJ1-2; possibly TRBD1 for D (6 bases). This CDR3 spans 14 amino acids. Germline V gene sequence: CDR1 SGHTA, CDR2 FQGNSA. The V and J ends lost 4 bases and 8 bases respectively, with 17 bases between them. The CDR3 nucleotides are TGTGCCAGCAGCTCCAGGGGCTCCCTTAGGGGCTACACCTTC. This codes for CASSSRGSLRGYTF.

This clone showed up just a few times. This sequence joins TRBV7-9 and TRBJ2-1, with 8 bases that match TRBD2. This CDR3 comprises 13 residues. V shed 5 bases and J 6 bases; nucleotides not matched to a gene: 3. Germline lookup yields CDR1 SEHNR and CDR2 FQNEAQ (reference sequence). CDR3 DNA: TGTGCCAGCAGCCGGACTAGCTCCAATGAGCAGTTCTTC. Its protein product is CASSRTSSNEQFF.

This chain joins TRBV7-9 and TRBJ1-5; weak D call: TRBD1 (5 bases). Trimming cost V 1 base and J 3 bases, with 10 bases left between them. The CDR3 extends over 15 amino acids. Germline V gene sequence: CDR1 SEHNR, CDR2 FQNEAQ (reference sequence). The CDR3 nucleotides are TGTGCCAGCAGCTTAGGGGGCGGGGTCAATCAGCCCCAGCATTTT. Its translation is CASSLGGGVNQPQHF.

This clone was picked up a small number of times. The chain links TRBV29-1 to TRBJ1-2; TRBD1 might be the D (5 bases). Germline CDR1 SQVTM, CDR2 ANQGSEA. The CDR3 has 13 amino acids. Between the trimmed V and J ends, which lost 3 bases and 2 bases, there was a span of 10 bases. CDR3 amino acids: CSVDDGGNYGYTF. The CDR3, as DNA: TGCAGCGTTGATGACGGGGGGAACTATGGCTACACCTTC.

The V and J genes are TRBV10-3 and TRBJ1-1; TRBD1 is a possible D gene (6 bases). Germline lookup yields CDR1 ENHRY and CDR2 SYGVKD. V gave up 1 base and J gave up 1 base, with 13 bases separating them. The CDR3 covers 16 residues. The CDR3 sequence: CAISEYGGGTNTEAFF. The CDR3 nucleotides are TGTGCCATCAGTGAGTATGGGGGCGGTACGAACACTGAAGCTTTCTTT.

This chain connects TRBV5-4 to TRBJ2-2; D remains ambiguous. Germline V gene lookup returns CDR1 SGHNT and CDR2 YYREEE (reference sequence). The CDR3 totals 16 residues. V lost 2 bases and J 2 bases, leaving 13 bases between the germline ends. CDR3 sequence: CASSLPGNRNTGELFF. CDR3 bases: TGTGCCAGCAGCTTACCAGGAAATAGAAACACCGGGGAGCTGTTTTTT.

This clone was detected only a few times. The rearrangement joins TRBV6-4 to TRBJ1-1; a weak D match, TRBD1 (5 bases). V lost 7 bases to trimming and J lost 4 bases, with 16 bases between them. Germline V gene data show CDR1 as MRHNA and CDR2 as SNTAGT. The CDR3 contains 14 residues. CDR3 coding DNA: TGTGCCAGCAAGGTGCAGGGCGAATCCACTGAAGCTTTCTTT. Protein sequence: CASKVQGESTEAFF.

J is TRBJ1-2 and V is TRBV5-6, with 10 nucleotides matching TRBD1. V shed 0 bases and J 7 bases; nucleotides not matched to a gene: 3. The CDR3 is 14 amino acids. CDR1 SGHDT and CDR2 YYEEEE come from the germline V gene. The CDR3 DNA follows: TGTGCCAGCAGCTTGGGGGACAGGGGATTTGGCTACACCTTC. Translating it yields CASSLGDRGFGYTF.

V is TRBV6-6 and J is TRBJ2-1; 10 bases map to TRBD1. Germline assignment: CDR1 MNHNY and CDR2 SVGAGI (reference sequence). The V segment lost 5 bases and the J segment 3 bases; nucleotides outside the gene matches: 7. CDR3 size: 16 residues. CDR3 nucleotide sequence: TGTGCCAGCAGTCCGAGGAGGACAGGGGGCTACAATGAGCAGTTCTTC. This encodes CASSPRRTGGYNEQFF.

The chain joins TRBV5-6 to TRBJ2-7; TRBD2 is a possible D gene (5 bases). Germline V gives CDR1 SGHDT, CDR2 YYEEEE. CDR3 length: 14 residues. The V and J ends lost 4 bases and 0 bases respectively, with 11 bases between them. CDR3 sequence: CASSAGASSYEQYF. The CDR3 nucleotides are TGTGCCAGCAGCGCGGGTGCAAGCTCCTACGAGCAGTACTTC.